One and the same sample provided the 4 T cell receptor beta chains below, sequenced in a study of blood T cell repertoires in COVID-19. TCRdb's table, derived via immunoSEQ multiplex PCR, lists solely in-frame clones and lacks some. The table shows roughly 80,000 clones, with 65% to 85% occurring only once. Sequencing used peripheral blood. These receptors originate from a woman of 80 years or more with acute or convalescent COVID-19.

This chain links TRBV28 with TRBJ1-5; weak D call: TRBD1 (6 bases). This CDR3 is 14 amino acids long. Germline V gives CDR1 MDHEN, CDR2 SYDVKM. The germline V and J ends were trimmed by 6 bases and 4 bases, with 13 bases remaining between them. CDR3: CASSPSDRNQPQHF. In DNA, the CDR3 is TGTGCCAGCAGCCCAAGCGACAGGAATCAGCCCCAGCATTTT.

The CDR3 reads CATTPGGQGQATGELFF. In nucleotides, the CDR3 is TGCGCCACCACTCCGGGCGGGCAGGGACAAGCCACCGGGGAGCTGTTTTTT. The rearrangement joins TRBV5-1 to TRBJ2-2; tentatively, D is TRBD1 (6 bases). V was trimmed by 9 bases and J by 4 bases, leaving 25 bases between them. CDR1 is SGHRS, CDR2 YFSETQ, per germline. The CDR3 has 17 amino acids.

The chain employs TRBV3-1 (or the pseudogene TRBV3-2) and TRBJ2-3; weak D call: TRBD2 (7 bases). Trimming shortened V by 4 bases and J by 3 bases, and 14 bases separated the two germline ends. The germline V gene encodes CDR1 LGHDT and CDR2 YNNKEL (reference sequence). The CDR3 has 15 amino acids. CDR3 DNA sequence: TGTGCCAGCAGCCTCGGACTAGGGGGGACAGATACGCAGTATTTT. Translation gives CASSLGLGGTDTQYF.

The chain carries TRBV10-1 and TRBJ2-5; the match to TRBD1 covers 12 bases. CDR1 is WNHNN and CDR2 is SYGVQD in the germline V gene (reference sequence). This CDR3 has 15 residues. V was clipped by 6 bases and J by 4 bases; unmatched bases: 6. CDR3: CASRGTGGVGETQYF. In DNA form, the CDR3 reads TGCGCCAGCAGGGGGACAGGGGGCGTCGGAGAGACCCAGTACTTC.